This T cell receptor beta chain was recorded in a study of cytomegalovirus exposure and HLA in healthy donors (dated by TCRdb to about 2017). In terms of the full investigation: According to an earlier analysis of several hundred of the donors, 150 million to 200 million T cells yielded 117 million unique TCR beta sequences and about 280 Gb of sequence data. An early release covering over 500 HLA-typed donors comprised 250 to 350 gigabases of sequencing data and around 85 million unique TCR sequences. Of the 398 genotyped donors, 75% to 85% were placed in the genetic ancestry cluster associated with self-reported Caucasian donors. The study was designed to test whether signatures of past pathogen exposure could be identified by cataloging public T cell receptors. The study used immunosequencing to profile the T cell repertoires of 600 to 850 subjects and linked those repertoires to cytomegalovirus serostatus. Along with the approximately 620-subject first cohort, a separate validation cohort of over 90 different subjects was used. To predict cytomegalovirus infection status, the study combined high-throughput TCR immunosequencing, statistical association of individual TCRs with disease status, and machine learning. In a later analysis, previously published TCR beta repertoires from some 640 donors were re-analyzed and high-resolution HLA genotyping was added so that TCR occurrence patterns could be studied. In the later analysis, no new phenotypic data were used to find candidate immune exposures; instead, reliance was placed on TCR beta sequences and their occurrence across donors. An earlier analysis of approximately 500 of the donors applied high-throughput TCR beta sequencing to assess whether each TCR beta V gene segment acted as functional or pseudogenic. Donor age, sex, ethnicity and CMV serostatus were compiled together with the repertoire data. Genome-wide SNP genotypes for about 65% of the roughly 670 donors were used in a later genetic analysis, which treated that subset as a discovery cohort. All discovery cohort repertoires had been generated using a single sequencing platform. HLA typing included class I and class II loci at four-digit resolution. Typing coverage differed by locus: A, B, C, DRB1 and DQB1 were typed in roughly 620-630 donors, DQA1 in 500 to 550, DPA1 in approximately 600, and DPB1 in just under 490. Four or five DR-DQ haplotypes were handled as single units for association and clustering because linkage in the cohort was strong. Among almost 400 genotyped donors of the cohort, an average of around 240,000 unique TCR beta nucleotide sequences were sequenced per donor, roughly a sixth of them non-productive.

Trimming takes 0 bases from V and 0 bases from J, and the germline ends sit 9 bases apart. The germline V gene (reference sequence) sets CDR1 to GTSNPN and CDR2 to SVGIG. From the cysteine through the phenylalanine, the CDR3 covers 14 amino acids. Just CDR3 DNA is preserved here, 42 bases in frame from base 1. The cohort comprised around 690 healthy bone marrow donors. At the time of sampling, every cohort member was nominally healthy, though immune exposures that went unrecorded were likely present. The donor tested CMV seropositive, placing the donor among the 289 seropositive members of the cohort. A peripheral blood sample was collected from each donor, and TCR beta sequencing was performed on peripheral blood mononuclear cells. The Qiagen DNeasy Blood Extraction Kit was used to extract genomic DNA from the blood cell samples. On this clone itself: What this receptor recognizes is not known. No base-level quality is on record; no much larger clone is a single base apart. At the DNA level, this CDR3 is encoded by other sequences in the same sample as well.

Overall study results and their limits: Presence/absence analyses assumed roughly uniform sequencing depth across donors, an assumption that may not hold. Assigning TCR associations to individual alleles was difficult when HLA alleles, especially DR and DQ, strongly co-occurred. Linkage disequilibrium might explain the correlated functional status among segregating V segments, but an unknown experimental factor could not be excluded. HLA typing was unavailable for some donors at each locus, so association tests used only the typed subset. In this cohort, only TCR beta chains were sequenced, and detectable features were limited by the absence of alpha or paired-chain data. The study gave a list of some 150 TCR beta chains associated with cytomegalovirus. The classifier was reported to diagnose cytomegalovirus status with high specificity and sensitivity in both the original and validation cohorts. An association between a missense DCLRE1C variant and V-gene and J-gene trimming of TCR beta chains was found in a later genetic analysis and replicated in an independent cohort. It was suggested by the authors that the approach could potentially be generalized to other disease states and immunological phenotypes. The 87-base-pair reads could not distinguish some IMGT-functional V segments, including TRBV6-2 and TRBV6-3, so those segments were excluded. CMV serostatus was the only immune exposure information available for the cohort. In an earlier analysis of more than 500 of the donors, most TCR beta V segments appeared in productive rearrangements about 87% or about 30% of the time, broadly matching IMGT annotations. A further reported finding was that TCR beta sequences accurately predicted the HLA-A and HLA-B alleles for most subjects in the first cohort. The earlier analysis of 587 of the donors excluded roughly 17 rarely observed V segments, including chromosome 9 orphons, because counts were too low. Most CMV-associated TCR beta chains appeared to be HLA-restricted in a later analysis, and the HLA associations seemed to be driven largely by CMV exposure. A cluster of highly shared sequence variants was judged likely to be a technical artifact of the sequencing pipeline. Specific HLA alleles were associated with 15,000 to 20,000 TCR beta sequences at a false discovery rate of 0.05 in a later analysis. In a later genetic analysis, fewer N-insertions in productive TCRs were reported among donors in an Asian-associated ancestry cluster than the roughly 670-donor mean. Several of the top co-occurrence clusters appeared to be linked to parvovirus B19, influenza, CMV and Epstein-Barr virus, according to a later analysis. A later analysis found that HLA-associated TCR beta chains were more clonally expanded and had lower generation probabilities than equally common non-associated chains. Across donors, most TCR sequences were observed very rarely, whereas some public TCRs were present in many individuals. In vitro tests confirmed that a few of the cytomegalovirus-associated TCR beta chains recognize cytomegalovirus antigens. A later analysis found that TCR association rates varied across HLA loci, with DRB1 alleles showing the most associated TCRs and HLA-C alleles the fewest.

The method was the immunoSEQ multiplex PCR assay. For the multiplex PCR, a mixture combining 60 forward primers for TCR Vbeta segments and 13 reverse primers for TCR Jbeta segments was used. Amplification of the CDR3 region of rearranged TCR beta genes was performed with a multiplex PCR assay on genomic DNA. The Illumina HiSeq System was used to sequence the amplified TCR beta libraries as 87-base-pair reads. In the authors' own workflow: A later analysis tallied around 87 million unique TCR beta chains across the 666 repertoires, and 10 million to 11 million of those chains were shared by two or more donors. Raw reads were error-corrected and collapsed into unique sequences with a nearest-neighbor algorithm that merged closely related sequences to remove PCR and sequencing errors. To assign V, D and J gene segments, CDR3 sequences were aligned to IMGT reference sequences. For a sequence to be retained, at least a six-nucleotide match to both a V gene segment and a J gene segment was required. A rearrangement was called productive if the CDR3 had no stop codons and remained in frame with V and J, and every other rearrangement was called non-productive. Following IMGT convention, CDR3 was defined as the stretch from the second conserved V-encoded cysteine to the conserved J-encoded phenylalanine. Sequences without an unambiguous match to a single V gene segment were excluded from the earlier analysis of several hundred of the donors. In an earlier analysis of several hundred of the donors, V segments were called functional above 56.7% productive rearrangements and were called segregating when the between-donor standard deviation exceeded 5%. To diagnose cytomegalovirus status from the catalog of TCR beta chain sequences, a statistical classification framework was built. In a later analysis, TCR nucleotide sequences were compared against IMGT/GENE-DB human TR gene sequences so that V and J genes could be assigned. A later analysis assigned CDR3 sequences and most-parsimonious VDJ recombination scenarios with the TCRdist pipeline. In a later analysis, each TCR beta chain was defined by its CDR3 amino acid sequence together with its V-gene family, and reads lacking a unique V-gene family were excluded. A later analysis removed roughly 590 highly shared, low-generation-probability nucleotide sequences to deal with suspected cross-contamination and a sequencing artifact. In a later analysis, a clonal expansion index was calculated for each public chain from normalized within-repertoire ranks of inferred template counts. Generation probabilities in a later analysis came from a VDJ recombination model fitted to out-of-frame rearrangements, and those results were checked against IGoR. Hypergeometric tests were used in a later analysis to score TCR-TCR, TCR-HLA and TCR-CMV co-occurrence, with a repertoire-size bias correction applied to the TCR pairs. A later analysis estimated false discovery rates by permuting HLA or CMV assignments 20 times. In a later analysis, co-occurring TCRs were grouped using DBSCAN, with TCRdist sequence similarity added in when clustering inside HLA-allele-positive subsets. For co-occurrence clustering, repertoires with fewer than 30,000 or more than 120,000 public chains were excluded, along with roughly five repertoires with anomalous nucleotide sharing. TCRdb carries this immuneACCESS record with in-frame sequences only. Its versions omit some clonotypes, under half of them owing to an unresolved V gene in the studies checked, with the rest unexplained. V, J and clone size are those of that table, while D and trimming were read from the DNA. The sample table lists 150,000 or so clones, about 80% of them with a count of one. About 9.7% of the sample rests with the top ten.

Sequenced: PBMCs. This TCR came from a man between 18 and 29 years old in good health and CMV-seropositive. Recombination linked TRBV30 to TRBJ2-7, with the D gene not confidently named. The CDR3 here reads CAWSVGGSSYEQYF. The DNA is TGTGCCTGGAGTGTCGGCGGAAGCTCCTACGAGCAGTACTTC.